This entry describes one TCR beta chain. Its antigen is unknown. The source of the sample is a study of cytomegalovirus exposure and HLA in healthy donors. Notes on the study in general: Clonal expansion was found to be greater in HLA-associated TCR beta chains than in equally common others in a later analysis. In a later analysis, most CMV-associated TCR beta chains appeared HLA-restricted.

Vbeta (60) and Jbeta (13) primers were used in the PCR. Clones were sequenced by immunoSEQ multiplex PCR, and TCRdb holds only the in-frame ones, with some missing. The sample holds around 200,000 clones, about 80% seen once. From germline, CDR1 is LNHNV and CDR2 YYDKDF (reference sequence). This CDR3 comprises 16 residues. J was trimmed by 5 bases and V by 1 base; bases with no gene match: 5. The chain combines TRBV15 with TRBJ2-3; 11 bases line up with TRBD2. The receptor was isolated from a woman aged 45-60 years in good health and CMV-seropositive. The sample was PBMCs. The CDR3, as DNA: TGTGCCACCAGCAGAGGTAGCGGGGGGGTAGAAGATACGCAGTATTTT. Translation gives CATSRGSGGVEDTQYF. Full variable domain (remainder filled in from reference TRBV15 and TRBJ2-3): DAMVIQNPRYQVTQFGKPVTLSCSQTLNHNVMYWYQQKSSQAPKLLFHYYDKDFNNEADTPDNFQSRRPNTSFCFLDIRSPGLGDTAMYLCATSRGSGGVEDTQYFGPGTRLTVL.